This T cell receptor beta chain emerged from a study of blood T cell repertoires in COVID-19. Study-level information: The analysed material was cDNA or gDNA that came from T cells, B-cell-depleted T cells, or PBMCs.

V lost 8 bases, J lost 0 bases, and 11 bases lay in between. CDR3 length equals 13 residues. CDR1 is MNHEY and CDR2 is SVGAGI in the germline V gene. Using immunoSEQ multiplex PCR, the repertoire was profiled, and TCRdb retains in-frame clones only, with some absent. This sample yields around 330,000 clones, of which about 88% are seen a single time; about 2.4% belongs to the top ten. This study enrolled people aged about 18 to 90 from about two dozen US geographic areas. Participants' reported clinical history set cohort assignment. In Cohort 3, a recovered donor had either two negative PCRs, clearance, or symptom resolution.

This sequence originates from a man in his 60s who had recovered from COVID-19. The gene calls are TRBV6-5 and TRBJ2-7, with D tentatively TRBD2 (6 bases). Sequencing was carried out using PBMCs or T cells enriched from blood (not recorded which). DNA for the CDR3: TGTGCCAGCCGGAGGGAGCACTCCTACGAGCAGTACTTC. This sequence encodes CASRREHSYEQYF.